The 2 T cell receptor beta chains given below trace back to one sample, sequenced in a study of control samples from healthy donors and cancer patients (dated by TCRdb to about 2020). The library was produced with the immunoSEQ multiplex PCR assay. In TCRdb, the immuneACCESS table is reduced to in-frame sequences with V and J assigned. These tables do not hold every clone; where another copy was compared, an unresolved V gene accounts for under half, and the others remain unexplained. This sample lists around 180,000 clones; around 94% were detected once. The ten largest make up roughly 1.3% of the sample. Sequenced material: blood. The receptors were gathered from a woman aged 18-30 years in good health.

The rearrangement joins TRBV11-3 to TRBJ1-1; D uncertain. Germline V gives CDR1 SGHNT, CDR2 YENEEA. The CDR3 runs to 13 residues. Between the trimmed V and J ends, which lost 1 base and 2 bases, there was a span of 5 bases. The CDR3 sequence: CASSLGANTEAFF. DNA of the CDR3: TGTGCCAGCAGCTTAGGGGCTAACACTGAAGCTTTCTTT.

The rearrangement joins TRBV4-3 to TRBJ2-2, with 7 bases that match TRBD1. Germline V gene lookup returns CDR1 LGHNA and CDR2 YSLEER. V dropped 3 bases and J dropped 3; count of bases not matched to a gene: 4. The CDR3 length is 15 residues. For the CDR3, the DNA is TGCGCCAGCAGCCAGCGACAGGGTTACACCGGGGAGCTGTTTTTT. Translating gives CASSQRQGYTGELFF.